This passage covers 2 T cell receptor beta chains from one sample sequenced in a study of control samples from healthy donors and cancer patients. Data came from immunoSEQ multiplex PCR; TCRdb stores just in-frame clones and leaves some out. The sample consists of about 73,000 clones, over 85% of them appearing once. The sample comprised PBMCs. The receptors were sampled from a man between 60 and 70 years old with lung cancer.

The gene calls are TRBV30 and TRBJ1-5; D is uncertain. Germline CDR1 and CDR2: GTSNPN and SVGIG (reference sequence). The CDR3 sequence is 13 residues long. The germline V and J ends were trimmed by 2 bases and 3 bases, with 8 bases remaining between them. The CDR3 DNA sequence: TGTGCCTGGAGTCTTGGGTTCAATCAGCCCCAGCATTTT. Translation gives CAWSLGFNQPQHF.

The rearrangement uses TRBV30 and TRBJ2-5, with D maybe TRBD2 (7 bases). The CDR3 consists of 15 residues. CDR1 and CDR2 from the germline V gene are GTSNPN and SVGIG (reference sequence). Trimming shortened V by 3 bases and J by 0 bases, and 14 bases separated the two germline ends. The CDR3 DNA is TGTGCCTGGAGCTACGGGGGGCAGTACCAAGAGACCCAGTACTTC. Translating gives CAWSYGGQYQETQYF.